These 13 T cell receptor beta chains were sequenced from one sample in a study of blood T cell repertoires in COVID-19. The repertoire was sequenced with immunoSEQ multiplex PCR; TCRdb's copy has only in-frame clones and lacks some. Of 250,000 to 300,000 clones listed, about nine tenths are singletons. Sequenced input: peripheral blood. These receptors were obtained from a woman aged 45 to 65 who had recovered from COVID-19.

The chain has TRBV18 and TRBJ1-6; a possible D gene is TRBD1 (6 bases). V lost 3 bases, J lost 8 bases, and 11 bases lay in between. CDR1 is KGHSH and CDR2 is LQKENI in the germline V gene. The CDR3 totals 14 residues. The CDR3 coding sequence is TGTGCCAGCTCACCCGGGCAGGGGTATTCACCCCTCCACTTT. This translates into CASSPGQGYSPLHF.

This chain uses TRBV19 with TRBJ2-7; 9 bases fit TRBD1. CDR1 and CDR2 (germline): LNHDA, SQIVND (reference sequence). The V and J ends lost 3 bases and 6 bases, in that order; junction bases with no gene match: 9. This CDR3 region has 15 residues. The CDR3 sequence is CASSMTGTGFAEQYF. As DNA, the CDR3 is TGTGCCAGTAGTATGACCGGGACAGGGTTCGCCGAGCAGTACTTC. Full variable domain (missing parts from reference TRBV19 and TRBJ2-7): DGGITQSPKYLFRKEGQNVTLSCEQNLNHDAMYWYRQDPGQGLRLIYYSQIVNDFQKGDIAEGYSVSREKKESFPLTVTSAQKNPTAFYLCASSMTGTGFAEQYFGPGTRLTVT.

The chain recombines TRBV5-1 with TRBJ2-7; possibly TRBD2 for D (5 bases). CDR3 size: 13 residues. The V gene lost 4 bases and the J gene lost 7 bases, with 15 bases spanning the gap. Germline-derived CDR1 and CDR2 are SGHRS and YFSETQ. The CDR3 loop reads CASSRERTGEQYF. Here the CDR3 DNA reads TGCGCCAGCAGCCGGGAAAGGACGGGAGAGCAGTACTTC.

V usage is TRBV3-1 (or the pseudogene TRBV3-2) and J usage is TRBJ2-5; 7 positions agree with TRBD1. Trimming took 1 base from V and 3 from J; bases not matched to a gene: 8. CDR1 is LGHDT and CDR2 is YNNKEL in the germline V gene (reference sequence). This CDR3 is built from 16 residues. Here the CDR3 reads CASSQAPRGLKETQYF. The CDR3 DNA sequence: TGTGCCAGCAGCCAAGCCCCCAGGGGGTTAAAAGAGACCCAGTACTTC.

The chain carries TRBV18 and TRBJ1-6, with 10 positions matching TRBD1. This CDR3 has 15 residues. Germline V gene sequence: CDR1 KGHSH, CDR2 LQKENI. V shed 0 bases, J shed 10 bases, and the junction held 3 bases outside the gene matches. The CDR3 DNA follows: TGTGCCAGCTCACCACCGAGGACAGGGGGATCACCCCTCCACTTT. This encodes CASSPPRTGGSPLHF. Combining the CDR3 with reference TRBV18 and TRBJ1-6 gives the whole variable domain NAGVMQNPRHLVRRRGQEARLRCSPMKGHSHVYWYRQLPEEGLKFMVYLQKENIIDESGMPKERFSAEFPKEGPSILRIQQVVRGDSAAYFCASSPPRTGGSPLHFGNGTRLTVT.

The J gene is TRBJ2-3, the V gene TRBV24-1, with D perhaps matching TRBD2 (6 bases). The V and J ends lost 7 bases and 0 bases respectively, with 22 bases between them. This CDR3 is 18 amino acids long. The germline V gene has CDR1 KGHDR and CDR2 SFDVKD. CDR3 coding DNA: TGTGCCACCAGCCCTGGTGCGGGGCCAATTCTTAGCACAGATACGCAGTATTTT. Protein product: CATSPGAGPILSTDTQYF.

This CDR3 reads CAWSPGQSNTEAFF. The CDR3 DNA reads TGTGCCTGGAGCCCGGGACAGAGTAACACTGAAGCTTTCTTT. This chain links TRBV30 with TRBJ1-1; the match to TRBD1 covers 7 bases. CDR1 and CDR2 (germline): GTSNPN, SVGIG (reference sequence). This CDR3 has 14 residues. With V trimmed by 3 bases and J by 2 bases, 6 bases remained unmatched.

The V and J genes are TRBV18 and TRBJ2-7; 8 positions match TRBD2. The CDR3 runs to 16 residues. V lost 6 bases, J lost 0 bases, and 10 bases stayed unmatched. Germline CDR1 reads KGHSH; CDR2 reads LQKENI. The CDR3 nucleotides are TGTGCCAGCTCCCAACGGGGGGGGACGATCTCCTACGAGCAGTACTTC. It specifies CASSQRGGTISYEQYF.

The CDR3 is CASSLSGTGGTEAFF. The CDR3 region has the DNA TGTGCCAGCAGCTTATCCGGGACAGGGGGGACTGAAGCTTTCTTT. The chain combines TRBV5-4 with TRBJ1-1, with 11 nucleotides matching TRBD1. After removal of 2 bases from V and 5 bases from J, the junction contained 5 bases not matched to a gene. CDR3 length equals 15 residues. The germline gives CDR1 SGHNT, CDR2 YYREEE (reference sequence).

CDR3 region: CASSLDRGNPWDTEAFF. CDR3 DNA sequence: TGTGCCAGCAGCTTAGACAGGGGGAACCCGTGGGACACTGAAGCTTTCTTT. The chain employs TRBV5-5 and TRBJ1-1, with 9 bases aligning to TRBD1. With 2 bases clipped from V and 3 bases from J, the junction kept 11 bases outside the gene matches. This CDR3 has 17 amino acids. Per germline, CDR1 SGHKS and CDR2 YYEKEE (reference sequence).

This rearrangement joins TRBV28 to TRBJ1-1; D possibly corresponds to TRBD1 (6 bases). CDR3 length equals 16 residues. V lost 7 bases, J lost 1 base, and 19 bases lay in between. CDR1 and CDR2 (germline): MDHEN, SYDVKM. The CDR3 protein is CASNPSPGDRNTEAFF. Written as DNA, the CDR3 is TGTGCCAGCAACCCTTCCCCAGGGGACCGGAACACTGAAGCTTTCTTT.

J is TRBJ2-7 and V is TRBV5-1; weak D call: TRBD2 (5 bases). The germline V and J ends were trimmed by 0 bases and 5 bases, with 21 bases remaining between them. This CDR3 has 17 amino acids. CDR1 is SGHRS, CDR2 YFSETQ, per germline. CDR3 amino acids: CASSLEGVAGFGDEQYF. The CDR3 DNA reads as TGCGCCAGCAGCTTGGAAGGAGTAGCCGGGTTCGGGGACGAGCAGTACTTC.

Here the CDR3 DNA reads TGTGCCAGCAGCTTAGCAGGGGGCGGGGGCAATCAGCCCCAGCATTTT. This gives the protein CASSLAGGGGNQPQHF. V gene TRBV7-9 combines with J gene TRBJ1-5; 7 bases line up with TRBD1. The germline CDR1 and CDR2 sequences are SEHNR and FQNEAQ (reference sequence). The CDR3 is 16 residues long. V shed 0 bases and J 2 bases; nucleotides not matched to a gene: 4.